This TCR beta chain was profiled in a study of shared clonotypes between healthy human individuals. As for the study in general: Each donor's CD4 naive and CD4 memory cells filled three plates apiece, CD8 naive two, and CD8 memory one.

A split of CD4+ cells into CD45RA+ naive and CD45RA-negative memory subsets was performed. This CDR3 contains 14 residues. V lost 4 bases and J lost 2, with 9 bases in between. The germline V gene has CDR1 SGHRS and CDR2 YFSETQ. Points on this clone: Its antigen is currently unknown.

Findings of the study overall: When naive CD4 clonotypes were compared across a few donors, approximately 5% were shared. Memory subsets had estimated richness that was generally smaller than that of naive subsets.

Clones were read by immunoSEQ multiplex PCR, and TCRdb kept only the in-frame ones, dropping some. The table includes roughly 1,100,000 clones, about 70% detected once. The TCR was taken from a man between 18 and 35 years old in good health. Material for sequencing was memory CD4+ T cells sorted from blood. Subset: CD45RA-negative fraction. This chain uses TRBV5-1 with TRBJ1-4; D is uncertain. This CDR3 reads CASSIQPTNEKLFF. CDR3 nucleotide sequence: TGCGCCAGCAGCATACAGCCCACTAATGAAAAACTGTTTTTT.